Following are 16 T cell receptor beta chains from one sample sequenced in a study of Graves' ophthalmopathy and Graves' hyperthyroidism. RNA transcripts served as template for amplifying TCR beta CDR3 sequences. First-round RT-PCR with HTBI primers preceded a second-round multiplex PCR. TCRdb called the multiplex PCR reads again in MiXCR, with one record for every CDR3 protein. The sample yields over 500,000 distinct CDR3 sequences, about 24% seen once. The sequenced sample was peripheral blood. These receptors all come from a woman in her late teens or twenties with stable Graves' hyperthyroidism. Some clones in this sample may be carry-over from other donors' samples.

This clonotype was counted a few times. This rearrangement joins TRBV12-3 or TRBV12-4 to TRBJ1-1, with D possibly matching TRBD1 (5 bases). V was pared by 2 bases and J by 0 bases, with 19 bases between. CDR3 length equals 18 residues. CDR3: CASSLIPQWGEMNTEAFF. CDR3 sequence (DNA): TGTGCCAGCAGTTTAATCCCCCAGTGGGGGGAAATGAACACTGAAGCTTTCTTT.

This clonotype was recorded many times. The CDR3 region has the DNA TGCAGTGCTGCCCGGGGAGCAGGAAACACCATATATTTT. This encodes CSAARGAGNTIYF. The chain couples TRBV20-1 to TRBJ1-3; no definite D call. Germline loops: CDR1 DFQATT, CDR2 SNEGSKA (reference sequence). The V gene lost 5 bases and the J gene lost 4 bases, with 12 bases spanning the gap. This CDR3 comprises 13 residues.

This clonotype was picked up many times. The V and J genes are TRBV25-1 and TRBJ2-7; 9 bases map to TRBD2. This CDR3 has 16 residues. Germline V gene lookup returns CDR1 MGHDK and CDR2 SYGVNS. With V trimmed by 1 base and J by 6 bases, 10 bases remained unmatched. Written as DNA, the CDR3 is TGTGCCAGCAGTGAATTGAGCCGTCAAGCGGGGGGCGAGCAGTACTTC. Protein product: CASSELSRQAGGEQYF.

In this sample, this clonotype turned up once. The CDR3 spells CASSSGQGMGYGYTF. Written as DNA, the CDR3 is TGTGCCAGCAGCTCCGGACAGGGGATGGGCTATGGCTACACCTTC. V and J are TRBV5-5 and TRBJ1-2, with 9 bases lining up with TRBD1. Per germline, CDR1 SGHKS and CDR2 YYEKEE (reference sequence). This CDR3 is built from 15 residues. V trimming: 3 bases; J trimming: 4 bases; junction bases outside the gene matches: 7.

As DNA, the CDR3 is TGCAGTGCTAGGACTACTAACACTGAAGCTTTCTTT. Its translation is CSARTTNTEAFF. V usage is TRBV20-1 and J usage is TRBJ1-1; D is unresolved. The CDR3 spans 12 residues. V dropped 3 bases and J dropped 2 bases, with 7 bases sitting between them. The germline V gene encodes CDR1 DFQATT and CDR2 SNEGSKA (reference sequence).

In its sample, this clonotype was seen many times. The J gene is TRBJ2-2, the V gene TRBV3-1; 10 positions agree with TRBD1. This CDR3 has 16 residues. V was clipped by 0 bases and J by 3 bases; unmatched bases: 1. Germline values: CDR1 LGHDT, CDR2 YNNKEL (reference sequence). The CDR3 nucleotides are TGTGCCAGCAGCCAAGAGGGACAGGGGTACACCGGGGAGCTGTTTTTT. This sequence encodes CASSQEGQGYTGELFF.

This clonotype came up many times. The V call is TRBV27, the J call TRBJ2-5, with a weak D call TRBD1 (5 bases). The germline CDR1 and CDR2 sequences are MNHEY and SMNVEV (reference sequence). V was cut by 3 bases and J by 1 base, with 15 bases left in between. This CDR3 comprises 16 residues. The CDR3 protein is CASSFRIGVIQETQYF. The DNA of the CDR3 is TGTGCCAGCAGTTTTCGGATAGGGGTAATCCAAGAGACCCAGTACTTC.

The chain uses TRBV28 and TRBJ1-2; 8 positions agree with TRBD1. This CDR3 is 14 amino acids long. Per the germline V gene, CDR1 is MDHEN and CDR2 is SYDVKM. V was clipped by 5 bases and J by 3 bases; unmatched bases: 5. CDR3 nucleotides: TGTGCCAGCAGTCGGACAGGGACGGACTATGGCTACACCTTC. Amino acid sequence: CASSRTGTDYGYTF.

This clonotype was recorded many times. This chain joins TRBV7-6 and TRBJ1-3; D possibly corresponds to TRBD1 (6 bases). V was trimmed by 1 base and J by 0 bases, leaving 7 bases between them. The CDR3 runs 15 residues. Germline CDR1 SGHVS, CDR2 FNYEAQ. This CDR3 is CASSLEDSSGNTIYF. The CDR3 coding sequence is TGTGCCAGCAGCTTAGAGGACAGCTCTGGAAACACCATATATTTT.

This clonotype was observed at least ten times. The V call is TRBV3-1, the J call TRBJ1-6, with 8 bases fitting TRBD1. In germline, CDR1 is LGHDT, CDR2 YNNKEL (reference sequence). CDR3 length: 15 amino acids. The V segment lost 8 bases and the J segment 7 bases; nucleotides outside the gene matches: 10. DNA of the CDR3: TGTGCCAGCGGGAACGGGCCAGGGGGCAATTCACCCCTCCACTTT. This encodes CASGNGPGGNSPLHF.

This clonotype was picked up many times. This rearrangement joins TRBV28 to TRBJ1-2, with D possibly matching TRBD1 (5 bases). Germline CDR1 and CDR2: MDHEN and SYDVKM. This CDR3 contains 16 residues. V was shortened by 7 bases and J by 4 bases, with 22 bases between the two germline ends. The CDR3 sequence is CASTQSTRGGSYGYTF. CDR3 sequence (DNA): TGTGCCAGCACCCAATCGACTAGGGGAGGAAGCTATGGCTACACCTTC.

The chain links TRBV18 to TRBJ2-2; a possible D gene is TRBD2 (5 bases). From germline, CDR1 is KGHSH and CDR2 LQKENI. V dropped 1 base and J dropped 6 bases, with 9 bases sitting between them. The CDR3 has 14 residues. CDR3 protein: CASSPLGGSGELFF. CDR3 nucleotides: TGTGCCAGCTCACCACTCGGAGGCTCCGGGGAGCTGTTTTTT.

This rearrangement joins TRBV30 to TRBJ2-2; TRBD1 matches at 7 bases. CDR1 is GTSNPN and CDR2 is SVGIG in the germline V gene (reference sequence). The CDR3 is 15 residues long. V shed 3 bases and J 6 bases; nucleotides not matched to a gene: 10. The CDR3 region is CAWSKRQGMAGELFF. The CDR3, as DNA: TGTGCCTGGAGCAAACGACAGGGAATGGCCGGGGAGCTGTTTTTT.

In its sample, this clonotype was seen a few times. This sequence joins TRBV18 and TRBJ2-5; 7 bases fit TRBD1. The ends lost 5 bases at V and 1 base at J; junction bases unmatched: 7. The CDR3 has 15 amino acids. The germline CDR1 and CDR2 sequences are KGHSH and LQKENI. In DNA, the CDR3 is TGTGCCAGCTCAAGAAATACAGGGGCCCAAGAGACCCAGTACTTC. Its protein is CASSRNTGAQETQYF.

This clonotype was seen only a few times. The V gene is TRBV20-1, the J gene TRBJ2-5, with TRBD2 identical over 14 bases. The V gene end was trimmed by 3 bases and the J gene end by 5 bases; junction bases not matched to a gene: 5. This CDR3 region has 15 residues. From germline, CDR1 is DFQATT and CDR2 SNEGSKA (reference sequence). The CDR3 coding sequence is TGCAGTGCTAGGGGACTAGCGGGAGCGCATGAGACCCAGTACTTC. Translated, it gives CSARGLAGAHETQYF.

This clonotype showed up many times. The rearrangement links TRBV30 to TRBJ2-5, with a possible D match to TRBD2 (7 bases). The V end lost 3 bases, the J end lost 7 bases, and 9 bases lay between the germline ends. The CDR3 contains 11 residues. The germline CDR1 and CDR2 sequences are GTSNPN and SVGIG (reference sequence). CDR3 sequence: CAWRGGGTQYF. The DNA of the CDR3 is TGTGCCTGGAGGGGAGGGGGGACCCAGTACTTC.